These 4 T cell receptor beta chains originate from one sample sequenced in a study of Ad26.COV2.S vaccination and SARS-CoV-2 variants. Produced via immunoSEQ multiplex PCR; TCRdb's table is partial and in-frame only. This table has roughly 700,000 clones, more than 80% appearing once. This sample's treatment: around 19 received Ad26.COV2.S at low or high dose, single or two shots; about 5 received placebo; per-sample allocation not given. The samples were gathered on day 63 after the first injection of vaccine or placebo. The sample here was peripheral blood, taken in a trial of Ad26.COV2.S vaccine versus placebo. All receptors come from a person between 18 and 65 years old who received the Ad26.COV2.S COVID-19 vaccine or a placebo.

J is TRBJ1-4 and V is TRBV15, with D unresolved. Germline-derived CDR1 and CDR2 are LNHNV and YYDKDF (reference sequence). CDR3 length equals 13 residues. V was trimmed by 0 bases and J by 8 bases, leaving 7 bases between them. CDR3 DNA sequence: TGTGCCACCAGCAGAGAAGAACGGGAAAAACTGTTTTTT. It specifies CATSREEREKLFF. Supplemented by reference TRBV15 and TRBJ1-4, the full variable domain reads DAMVIQNPRYQVTQFGKPVTLSCSQTLNHNVMYWYQQKSSQAPKLLFHYYDKDFNNEADTPDNFQSRRPNTSFCFLDIRSPGLGDTAMYLCATSREEREKLFFGSGTQLSVL.

The J gene is TRBJ1-1, the V gene TRBV15; D is uncertain. The CDR3 consists of 13 residues. Between the trimmed V and J ends, which lost 9 bases and 5 bases, there was a span of 16 bases. Per germline, CDR1 LNHNV and CDR2 YYDKDF (reference sequence). Written as DNA, the CDR3 is TGTGCCACGACCCGTCGGGAGGAGACTGAAGCTTTCTTT. As protein: CATTRREETEAFF.

The chain uses TRBV12-5 and TRBJ2-3; D may correspond to TRBD1 or TRBD2 (5 bases each). V lost 5 bases, J lost 4 bases, and 19 bases lay in between. This CDR3 spans 16 amino acids. Germline values: CDR1 LGHNT, CDR2 FRNRAP. The CDR3 nucleotides are TGTGCTAGTGGTCCCGACAGACCCCGAGCGGCAGATACGCAGTATTTT. The encoded protein is CASGPDRPRAADTQYF. The full variable domain, in which reference TRBV12-5 and TRBJ2-3 provide the parts outside the CDR3, is DARVTQTPRHKVTEMGQEVTMRCQPILGHNTVFWYRQTMMQGLELLAYFRNRAPLDDSGMPKDRFSAEMPDATLATLKIQPSEPRDSAVYFCASGPDRPRAADTQYFGPGTRLTVL.

The genes are TRBV19 and TRBJ1-4; weak D call: TRBD1 (5 bases). Trimming took off 1 base at V and 5 bases at J, with 11 bases between the two ends. The CDR3 covers 15 residues. Germline V gene lookup returns CDR1 LNHDA and CDR2 SQIVND (reference sequence). CDR3 residues: CASSIAPGLNEKLFF. CDR3 DNA: TGTGCCAGTAGTATAGCCCCGGGACTAAATGAAAAACTGTTTTTT.